These 22 T cell receptor beta chains came from one sample sequenced in a study of shared clonotypes between healthy human individuals. Sequencing was performed with immunoSEQ multiplex PCR; in TCRdb, only in-frame clones are kept and a portion is missing. The sample shows hundreds of thousands of clones, about 96% of them seen only once. The naive CD8 subset, CD45RO-negative cells positively selected for CCR7, excluded terminally differentiated effector memory CD45RA+ cells. Sequenced material: naive CD8+ T cells sorted from blood. The receptors were sampled from a man younger than 40 in good health.

V and J are TRBV6-4 and TRBJ2-1; 8 nucleotides agree with TRBD2. Trimming cost V 2 bases and J 0 bases; bases outside gene matches: 3. The germline V gene encodes CDR1 MRHNA and CDR2 SNTAGT. There are 16 residues in the CDR3. This chain's CDR3 is CASSDQSGSSYNEQFF. Written as DNA, the CDR3 is TGTGCCAGCAGTGACCAGAGCGGGAGCTCCTACAATGAGCAGTTCTTC.

This clone appeared once. This chain uses TRBV9 with TRBJ2-3; D gene uncertain. Trimming took 0 bases from V and 2 from J, leaving 19 bases between them. Germline V gene sequence: CDR1 SGDLS, CDR2 YYNGEE. The CDR3 length is 18 residues. The CDR3 nucleotides read TGTGCCAGCAGCGTAGGAATAGTGATCGGCGGATTCACAGATACGCAGTATTTT. It yields the protein CASSVGIVIGGFTDTQYF.

The rearrangement joins TRBV2 to TRBJ1-3; possible D gene TRBD1, 5 bases. Trimming shortened V by 6 bases and J by 4 bases, and 10 bases separated the two germline ends. Germline loops: CDR1 SNHLY, CDR2 FYNNEI. This CDR3 spans 13 amino acids. CDR3 sequence reads: CASSGAGGNTIYF. CDR3 nucleotides: TGTGCCAGCAGCGGGGCGGGAGGAAACACCATATATTTT.

The rearrangement links TRBV6-5 to TRBJ2-1; D ambiguous. In germline, CDR1 is MNHEY, CDR2 SVGAGI. V was pared by 4 bases and J by 9 bases, with 22 bases between. The CDR3 contains 16 residues. CDR3 in DNA: TGTGCCAGCAGTTCACTAATGGGCAGAGTACAGAGTGAGCAGTTCTTC. It specifies CASSSLMGRVQSEQFF.

This rearrangement joins TRBV9 to TRBJ2-3; 7 nucleotides match TRBD2. There are 14 residues in the CDR3. Germline CDR1 is SGDLS and CDR2 is YYNGEE. J lost 2 bases, V lost 4 bases, and 4 bases had no gene match. CDR3 loop: CASSLAGATDTQYF. The CDR3 nucleotides are TGTGCCAGCAGCCTGGCGGGAGCCACAGATACGCAGTATTTT.

V and J are TRBV28 and TRBJ2-6; unclear D gene. Trimming cost V 4 bases and J 2 bases, with 12 bases left between them. Germline V gives CDR1 MDHEN, CDR2 SYDVKM. CDR3 size: 16 residues. Here the CDR3 reads CASSSDTEAGANVLTF. The CDR3 nucleotides read TGTGCCAGCAGTTCCGATACAGAAGCTGGGGCCAACGTCCTGACTTTC.

The V call is TRBV6-1, the J call TRBJ2-3; D may be TRBD1 (5 bases). V was clipped by 7 bases and J by 6 bases, with 20 bases between them. Germline values: CDR1 MNHNS, CDR2 SASEGT. This CDR3 is built from 15 residues. This CDR3 reads CASIDRGIRRDTQYF. For the CDR3, the DNA is TGTGCCAGCATCGATAGGGGTATTCGAAGGGATACGCAGTATTTT.

The V gene is TRBV16, the J gene TRBJ2-2; D is ambiguous. The CDR3 is 16 amino acids. Between the trimmed V and J ends, which lost 0 bases and 6 bases, there was a span of 14 bases. Germline V CDR1 and CDR2: KGHSY, FQNENV. The CDR3: CASSQSALPRAGELFF. The CDR3, as DNA: TGTGCCAGCAGCCAATCTGCCCTTCCTCGGGCCGGGGAGCTGTTTTTT.

This chain uses TRBV5-4 with TRBJ2-3, with D perhaps TRBD1 or TRBD2 (5 bases each). The CDR3 is made up of 17 amino acids. The V end lost 4 bases, the J end lost 0 bases, and 18 bases lay between the germline ends. Germline CDR1 is SGHNT and CDR2 is YYREEE (reference sequence). In DNA, the CDR3 is TGTGCCAGCAGCCTGGGGGTTAGGAGATCGAGCACAGATACGCAGTATTTT. As protein: CASSLGVRRSSTDTQYF.

The chain combines TRBV4-2 with TRBJ2-3; TRBD2 is a possible D gene (5 bases). Germline CDR1 and CDR2: LGHNA and YNFKEQ. V lost 1 base to trimming and J lost 0 bases, with 11 bases between them. CDR3 length: 16 amino acids. The CDR3 reads CASSQVPRGSTDTQYF. The CDR3 coding sequence is TGTGCCAGCAGCCAAGTGCCCCGGGGAAGCACAGATACGCAGTATTTT.

J is TRBJ2-5 and V is TRBV6-6; D possibly corresponds to TRBD2 (5 bases). In germline, CDR1 is MNHNY, CDR2 SVGAGI (reference sequence). The CDR3 runs 15 residues. The ends were cut back, 2 bases at V and 2 bases at J, with 12 bases in the middle. The CDR3: CASSYVAGEQETQYF. The CDR3, as DNA: TGTGCCAGCAGTTACGTGGCGGGTGAACAAGAGACCCAGTACTTC.

Concerning this clone itself: Different DNA sequences within this sample yield the same CDR3. V gene TRBV27 combines with J gene TRBJ2-5; tentative D call: TRBD2 (6 bases). Per germline, CDR1 MNHEY and CDR2 SMNVEV (reference sequence). The V and J ends lost 3 bases and 4 bases respectively, with 12 bases between them. The CDR3 is 14 amino acids. CDR3 sequence reads: CASSLLGGGETQYF. In DNA, the CDR3 is TGTGCCAGCAGTTTGTTGGGGGGTGGAGAGACCCAGTACTTC.

The genes are TRBV6-5 and TRBJ2-1; TRBD2 matches at 7 bases. Germline CDR1 is MNHEY and CDR2 is SVGAGI. This CDR3 is 16 amino acids long. With V trimmed by 1 base and J by 4 bases, 7 bases remained unmatched. In DNA, the CDR3 is TGTGCCAGCAGTTACTTTGGCGGGAGCGCTTACAATGAGCAGTTCTTC. Its translation: CASSYFGGSAYNEQFF.

The chain carries TRBV7-6 and TRBJ2-1, with 7 bases aligning to TRBD2. The germline V gene encodes CDR1 SGHVS and CDR2 FNYEAQ. With V trimmed by 5 bases and J by 2 bases, 6 bases remained unmatched. This CDR3 contains 15 residues. The CDR3 DNA sequence: TGTGCCAGCAGCCCATCTAGCGGTCCCTACAATGAGCAGTTCTTC. Translation: CASSPSSGPYNEQFF.

As concerns this clone: This CDR3 is also generated by other DNA sequences in the sample. This CDR3 reads CASSLGLSEQYF. CDR3 bases: TGTGCCAGCAGCTTAGGACTCTCCGAGCAGTACTTC. The chain combines TRBV7-9 with TRBJ2-7; D not certain. The germline V gene has CDR1 SEHNR and CDR2 FQNEAQ (reference sequence). CDR3 size: 12 residues. The germline V and J ends were trimmed by 1 base and 6 bases, with 7 bases remaining between them.

V and J are TRBV6-6 and TRBJ2-1; no reliable D call. Trimming left V 7 bases short and J 2 bases short, with 15 bases between. Germline lookup yields CDR1 MNHNY and CDR2 SVGAGI (reference sequence). This CDR3 spans 15 amino acids. CDR3 residues: CASTLQSAPYNEQFF. As DNA, the CDR3 is TGTGCCAGCACTCTTCAATCGGCCCCCTACAATGAGCAGTTCTTC.

The V call is TRBV6-1, the J call TRBJ2-7; 7 nucleotides match TRBD1. V was clipped by 4 bases and J by 3 bases; unmatched bases: 9. The CDR3 length is 15 residues. Germline values: CDR1 MNHNS, CDR2 SASEGT. CDR3 protein: CASSVYRGTGYEQYF. CDR3 in DNA: TGTGCCAGCAGTGTATACAGGGGAACAGGCTACGAGCAGTACTTC.

The chain has TRBV14 and TRBJ2-1, with TRBD2 matching 10 bases. The CDR3 runs 15 residues. The junction had 0 bases not matched to a gene; V was cut back by 2 bases and J by 2 bases. Germline CDR1 reads SGHDN; CDR2 reads FVKESK. CDR3 coding DNA: TGTGCCAGCAGCCAACTAGCGGGGGCCTACAATGAGCAGTTCTTC. This translates into CASSQLAGAYNEQFF.

The chain links TRBV9 to TRBJ1-3; possibly TRBD1 for D (5 bases). Looked up from germline, CDR1 is SGDLS and CDR2 is YYNGEE. This CDR3 comprises 16 residues. The V end lost 0 bases, the J end lost 1 base, and 11 bases lay between the germline ends. This CDR3 reads CASSVAMGDSGNTIYF. Written as DNA, the CDR3 is TGTGCCAGCAGCGTAGCGATGGGGGATTCTGGAAACACCATATATTTT.

The CDR3 nucleotides are TGTGCCACCAGCAGAGATCACGGGGGCACTGAAGCTTTCTTT. This gives the protein CATSRDHGGTEAFF. The genes are TRBV15 and TRBJ1-1; a possible D gene is TRBD1 (5 bases). This CDR3 contains 14 residues. Per the germline V gene, CDR1 is LNHNV and CDR2 is YYDKDF (reference sequence). Trimming took 0 bases from V and 4 from J, leaving 9 bases between them. The full variable domain, in which reference TRBV15 and TRBJ1-1 provide the parts outside the CDR3, is DAMVIQNPRYQVTQFGKPVTLSCSQTLNHNVMYWYQQKSSQAPKLLFHYYDKDFNNEADTPDNFQSRRPNTSFCFLDIRSPGLGDTAMYLCATSRDHGGTEAFFGQGTRLTVV.

The chain combines TRBV11-2 with TRBJ2-7; tentative D call: TRBD2 (6 bases). Germline V gives CDR1 SGHAT, CDR2 FQNNGV. The length of the CDR3 is 13 residues. V was trimmed by 5 bases and J by 2 bases, leaving 10 bases between them. CDR3 region: CASSPGGAYEQYF. The DNA for the CDR3 is TGTGCCAGCAGCCCGGGCGGGGCCTACGAGCAGTACTTC.

This clone was recorded once. V and J are TRBV6-1 and TRBJ2-2; 8 positions agree with TRBD1. This CDR3 has 15 amino acids. CDR1 and CDR2 (germline): MNHNS, SASEGT. V dropped 8 bases and J dropped 4; count of bases not matched to a gene: 9. CDR3 region: CASLDRVLTTGELFF. DNA for the CDR3: TGTGCCAGCCTGGACAGGGTACTTACCACCGGGGAGCTGTTTTTT.